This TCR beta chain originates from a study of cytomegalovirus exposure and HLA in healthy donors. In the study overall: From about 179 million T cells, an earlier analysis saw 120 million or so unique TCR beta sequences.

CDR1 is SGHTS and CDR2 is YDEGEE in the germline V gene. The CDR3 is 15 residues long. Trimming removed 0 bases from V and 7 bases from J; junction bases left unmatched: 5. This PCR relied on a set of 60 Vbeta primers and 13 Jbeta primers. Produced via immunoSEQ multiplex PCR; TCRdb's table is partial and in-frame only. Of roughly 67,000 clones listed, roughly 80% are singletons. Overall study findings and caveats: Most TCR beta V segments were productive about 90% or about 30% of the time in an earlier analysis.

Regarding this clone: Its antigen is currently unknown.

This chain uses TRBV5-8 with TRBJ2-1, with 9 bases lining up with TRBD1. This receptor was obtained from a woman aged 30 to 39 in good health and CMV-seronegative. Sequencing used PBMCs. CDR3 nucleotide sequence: TGTGCCAGCAGCTTGGCCGGGACAGGGCAAAATGAGCAGTTCTTC. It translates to CASSLAGTGQNEQFF. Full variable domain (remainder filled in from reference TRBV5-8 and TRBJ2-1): EAGVTQSPTHLIKTRGQQATLRCSPISGHTSVYWYQQALGLGLQFLLWYDEGEERNRGNFPPRFSGRQFPNYSSELNVNALELEDSALYLCASSLAGTGQNEQFFGPGTRLTVL.